Sequencing of this T cell receptor (beta chain) was carried out in a study of cytomegalovirus exposure and HLA in healthy donors. Vbeta (60) and Jbeta (13) primers were used in the PCR. Sequencing used immunoSEQ multiplex PCR; TCRdb keeps in-frame clones, though not all of them. This table has approximately 180,000 clones, 72% appearing once. Study observations and caveats: Reports showed the classifier diagnosing cytomegalovirus status with high specificity and sensitivity. It was taken for granted in presence/absence analyses that sequencing depth across donors was roughly uniform.

Comment on this clone: Its specificity is unknown.

V lost 3 bases and J lost 0; bases outside the gene matches: 8. The CDR3 sequence is 17 residues long. The V gene's germline CDR1 is SGHAT and CDR2 FQNNGV. The chain employs TRBV11-2 and TRBJ2-4; 7 bases agree with TRBD2. The receptor comes from a human donor in good health. Sample: PBMCs. The CDR3 DNA sequence: TGTGCCAGCAGCTTGGGACGGGGGGACCGAGCCAAAAACATTCAGTACTTC. Protein: CASSLGRGDRAKNIQYF.